The next 12 T cell receptor beta chains were all read from a single sample in a study of long-term antiretroviral therapy in people with HIV. A v3.0 immunoSEQ assay was performed at survey level. Profiling relied on immunoSEQ multiplex PCR, and the TCRdb table lists in-frame clones only, not all of them. The sample lists about 35,000 clones; roughly four fifths were seen once. The material was unsorted PBMCs, obtained 0.3 years after starting antiretroviral therapy. These receptors all stem from a man younger than 30 with HIV.

V usage is TRBV30 and J usage is TRBJ1-1; D is perhaps TRBD1 (5 bases). Per germline, CDR1 GTSNPN and CDR2 SVGIG (reference sequence). This CDR3 has 16 amino acids. V dropped 0 bases and J dropped 4 bases, with 18 bases sitting between them. DNA of the CDR3: TGTGCCTGGAGTGTACCTGCCGCCGGGGCGGGCACTGAAGCTTTCTTT. Translating gives CAWSVPAAGAGTEAFF.

This clone was counted a single time. The chain is built from TRBV11-1 and TRBJ1-2; 7 bases are shared with TRBD1. V was pared by 1 base and J by 8 bases, with 4 bases of the junction left unmatched. This CDR3 is built from 13 residues. From germline, CDR1 is SGHAT and CDR2 FQDESV (reference sequence). CDR3 protein: CASSLVDRDGYTF. CDR3 nucleotides: TGTGCCAGCAGCTTAGTAGACAGGGACGGCTACACCTTC.

This clone was counted a single time. The rearrangement uses TRBV19 and TRBJ1-5, with D hard to call. Germline assignment: CDR1 LNHDA and CDR2 SQIVND (reference sequence). This CDR3 is 13 amino acids long. Trimming removed 8 bases from V and 5 bases from J, with 13 bases in between. The CDR3 region has the DNA TGTGCCAGTTCCCCTGAGATAGATCAGCCCCAGCATTTT. Protein: CASSPEIDQPQHF.

The chain has TRBV7-8 and TRBJ1-5; D is unresolved. The CDR3 is 13 residues long. The V gene's germline CDR1 is SGHVS and CDR2 FQNEAQ. The V and J ends lost 4 bases and 9 bases respectively, with 13 bases between them. The CDR3 sequence: CASSSTSEGPQHF. The CDR3 nucleotides read TGTGCCAGCAGCTCCACCAGCGAGGGGCCCCAGCATTTT.

The J gene is TRBJ1-1, the V gene TRBV19; possible D gene TRBD1, 5 bases. The germline V gene encodes CDR1 LNHDA and CDR2 SQIVND (reference sequence). V was clipped by 5 bases and J by 5 bases, with 21 bases between them. The CDR3 consists of 16 residues. The CDR3 DNA sequence: TGTGCCAGTAGTCTCCAGGGACGGGCTCAGAAAACTGAAGCTTTCTTT. This encodes CASSLQGRAQKTEAFF. Filled out from reference TRBV19 and TRBJ1-1, the complete variable domain reads DGGITQSPKYLFRKEGQNVTLSCEQNLNHDAMYWYRQDPGQGLRLIYYSQIVNDFQKGDIAEGYSVSREKKESFPLTVTSAQKNPTAFYLCASSLQGRAQKTEAFFGQGTRLTVV.

V usage is TRBV13 and J usage is TRBJ1-4; D is ambiguous. Trimming removed 1 base from V and 8 bases from J, with 17 bases in between. Per the germline V gene, CDR1 is PRHDT and CDR2 is FYEKMQ (reference sequence). This CDR3 spans 16 amino acids. CDR3 sequence: CASSLASWGSREKLFF. CDR3 coding DNA: TGTGCCAGCAGCTTAGCTAGCTGGGGTAGTAGGGAAAAACTGTTTTTT.

The chain uses TRBV7-9 and TRBJ1-5; D gene uncertain. Trimming shortened V by 3 bases and J by 0 bases, and 9 bases separated the two germline ends. This CDR3 has 15 amino acids. The germline V gene has CDR1 SEHNR and CDR2 FQNEAQ (reference sequence). The CDR3 DNA reads TGTGCCAGCAGCTTTGGCAGCAATAGCAATCAGCCCCAGCATTTT. Protein sequence: CASSFGSNSNQPQHF.

V gene TRBV30 combines with J gene TRBJ1-1, with no clear D. This CDR3 contains 11 residues. V was trimmed by 0 bases and J by 3 bases, leaving 2 bases between them. CDR1 GTSNPN and CDR2 SVGIG come from the germline V gene (reference sequence). The CDR3 spells CAWSVYTEAFF. As DNA, the CDR3 is TGTGCCTGGAGTGTGTACACTGAAGCTTTCTTT.

The V call is TRBV7-6, the J call TRBJ2-5; 9 bases map to TRBD2. The CDR3 has 16 residues. V lost 4 bases and J lost 5; bases outside the gene matches: 11. CDR1 and CDR2 from the germline V gene are SGHVS and FNYEAQ. CDR3 DNA: TGTGCCAGCAGCTCTGAGGGACTAGCATTGCACGAGACCCAGTACTTC. Translated: CASSSEGLALHETQYF.

This clone came up a few times. J is TRBJ2-7 and V is TRBV7-8; 7 bases line up with TRBD1. CDR3 size: 14 residues. In germline, CDR1 is SGHVS, CDR2 FQNEAQ. The J segment lost 0 bases and the V segment lost 5 bases, leaving 4 bases of the junction unmatched. The CDR3 nucleotides are TGTGCCAGCAGCCTACACAGGGGCTCCTACGAGCAGTACTTC. Amino acid sequence: CASSLHRGSYEQYF.

The genes are TRBV5-1 and TRBJ2-3, with TRBD1 as a possible D gene (6 bases). V was trimmed by 4 bases and J by 4 bases, leaving 10 bases between them. Germline V gives CDR1 SGHRS, CDR2 YFSETQ. The CDR3 length is 13 residues. The CDR3 here is CASSTEGADTQYF. The CDR3 DNA is TGCGCCAGCAGCACCGAGGGGGCAGATACGCAGTATTTT.

This clone appeared a few times. The chain uses TRBV9 and TRBJ2-7; D gene ambiguous. Trimming cost V 4 bases and J 2 bases, with 16 bases left between them. Looked up from germline, CDR1 is SGDLS and CDR2 is YYNGEE. The CDR3 consists of 15 residues. In DNA, the CDR3 is TGTGCCAGCAGCACATCGTCGGGCGGAACCTACGAGCAGTACTTC. It yields the protein CASSTSSGGTYEQYF.